These 25 T cell receptor beta chains share one sample of origin, sequenced in a study of cytomegalovirus exposure and HLA in healthy donors (dated by TCRdb to about 2017). Libraries came from the immunoSEQ multiplex PCR assay. A mixture of 60 forward primers for TCR Vbeta segments and 13 reverse primers for TCR Jbeta segments was used in the multiplex PCR. Here the immuneACCESS table is served through TCRdb, limited to in-frame sequences with V and J called. Missing clones are a known gap in these copies; in checked studies unresolved V genes cover under half, and the rest lacks a known reason. The table for this sample lists over 150,000 clones; 75% to 90% of them were counted only once. Around 4.3% of the sample belongs to the ten largest clones. The sample comprised PBMCs. Receptors originate from a man aged 25-45 years in good health and CMV-seronegative.

As for this clone: A read error may produce the germline difference seen at one junction end. The chain couples TRBV7-9 to TRBJ1-1; D ambiguous. The CDR3 consists of 11 residues. CDR1 is SEHNR and CDR2 is FQNEAQ in the germline V gene (reference sequence). CDR3 nucleotides: TGTTCCAGCAGCTCCGAGTCTGAAGCTTTCTTT. Translated, it gives CSSSSESEAFF. Filled out from reference TRBV7-9 and TRBJ1-1, the complete variable domain reads DTGVSQNPRHKITKRGQNVTFRCDPISEHNRLYWYRQTLGQGPEFLTYFQNEAQLEKSRLLSDRFSAERPKGSFSTLEIQRTEQGDSAMYLCSSSSESEAFFGQGTRLTVV.

This clone was seen a handful of times. CDR3 coding DNA: TGTGCCAGCAGCTTCTTGCGGGAGGGTGGTGAGCAGTTCTTC. It is translated as CASSFLREGGEQFF. The rearrangement uses TRBV7-3 and TRBJ2-1; 9 nucleotides match TRBD2. Germline values: CDR1 SGHTA, CDR2 FQGTGA. The V gene end was trimmed by 3 bases and the J gene end by 9 bases; junction bases not matched to a gene: 6. The CDR3 contains 14 residues.

This clone showed up just a few times. This chain connects TRBV30 to TRBJ1-1; a possible D gene is TRBD1 (5 bases). Between the trimmed V and J ends, which lost 8 bases and 8 bases, there was a span of 12 bases. CDR1 and CDR2 from the germline V gene are GTSNPN and SVGIG (reference sequence). This CDR3 comprises 10 residues. The DNA for the CDR3 is TGTGCCCTTAGGGGCAAAGAAGCTTTCTTT. As protein: CALRGKEAFF.

V usage is TRBV5-1 and J usage is TRBJ1-5; the match to TRBD1 covers 7 bases. The CDR3 is made up of 15 amino acids. CDR1 and CDR2 (germline): SGHRS, YFSETQ. V gave up 2 bases and J gave up 0 bases; unmatched junction bases: 2. CDR3 protein: CASSFTGDSNQPQHF. The CDR3 coding sequence is TGCGCCAGCAGCTTTACAGGGGATAGCAATCAGCCCCAGCATTTT.

This clone was counted a few times. The chain links TRBV11-2 to TRBJ1-6; D may be TRBD1 (5 bases). V lost 5 bases and J lost 5, with 10 bases in between. The CDR3 loop spans 14 amino acids. Germline-derived CDR1 and CDR2 are SGHAT and FQNNGV. CDR3 region: CASSAQGNNSPLHF. The DNA of the CDR3 is TGTGCCAGCAGCGCCCAGGGTAATAATTCACCCCTCCACTTT.

This chain connects TRBV13 to TRBJ1-3; 11 bases fit TRBD1. V lost 5 bases to trimming and J lost 5 bases; unmatched junction nucleotides: 2. CDR1 PRHDT and CDR2 FYEKMQ come from the germline V gene (reference sequence). The CDR3 is 14 amino acids. CDR3 in DNA: TGTGCCAGCAGCCGGGACAGGGGGAGAAACACCATATATTTT. Translation: CASSRDRGRNTIYF.

The chain recombines TRBV14 with TRBJ2-7, with D uncertain. This CDR3 has 15 residues. CDR1 is SGHDN, CDR2 FVKESK, per germline. Between the trimmed V and J ends, which lost 0 bases and 2 bases, there was a span of 11 bases. For the CDR3, the DNA is TGTGCCAGCAGCCAAGAGTCAAACAGAGCCTACGAGCAGTACTTC. Amino acids: CASSQESNRAYEQYF.

The chain has TRBV7-9 and TRBJ1-1; D not certain. Germline CDR1 and CDR2: SEHNR and FQNEAQ (reference sequence). Between the trimmed V and J ends, which lost 8 bases and 1 base, there was a span of 11 bases. The CDR3 extends over 13 amino acids. The CDR3 DNA reads TGTGCCAGCGAGGGTTTTGGGAACACTGAAGCTTTCTTT. Translated, it gives CASEGFGNTEAFF.

This clone was picked up a small number of times. This CDR3 is also generated by other DNA sequences in the sample. V usage is TRBV19 and J usage is TRBJ1-4, with 8 bases that match TRBD1. CDR1 is LNHDA, CDR2 SQIVND, per germline (reference sequence). J lost 8 bases, V lost 6 bases, and 5 bases had no gene match. The CDR3 is 13 residues long. CDR3 protein: CASRDRGGEKLFF. Here the CDR3 DNA reads TGTGCCAGTAGAGACAGGGGTGGCGAAAAACTGTTTTTT.

The chain has TRBV20-1 and TRBJ2-3, with 8 bases fitting TRBD2. The CDR3 runs to 11 residues. The V gene's germline CDR1 is DFQATT and CDR2 SNEGSKA (reference sequence). The J segment lost 5 bases and the V segment lost 6 bases, leaving 1 base of the junction unmatched. The CDR3 DNA is TGCAGTGCAGCGGGAGTAGATACGCAGTATTTT. This codes for CSAAGVDTQYF.

This chain links TRBV27 with TRBJ1-5; tentatively, D is TRBD1 (5 bases). Germline V gene data show CDR1 as MNHEY and CDR2 as SMNVEV (reference sequence). Trimming cost V 3 bases and J 7 bases, with 13 bases left between them. The CDR3 covers 14 residues. Here the CDR3 reads CASSLSGRNQPQHF. The DNA for the CDR3 is TGTGCCAGCAGTTTGTCAGGGCGTAACCAGCCCCAGCATTTT.

This clone appeared once. The rearrangement uses TRBV19 and TRBJ1-5, with D possibly matching TRBD1 (6 bases). Looked up from germline, CDR1 is LNHDA and CDR2 is SQIVND (reference sequence). The V and J ends lost 5 bases and 6 bases respectively, with 20 bases between them. The CDR3 contains 16 residues. The CDR3 loop is CASSEITGSGSQPQHF. CDR3 DNA: TGTGCCAGTAGTGAGATTACAGGGTCGGGCAGTCAGCCCCAGCATTTT.

This clone has just a few counts. The chain employs TRBV6-4 and TRBJ2-7; 8 bases match TRBD1. From germline, CDR1 is MRHNA and CDR2 SNTAGT. The CDR3 has 13 amino acids. V was clipped by 5 bases and J by 5 bases; unmatched bases: 5. The CDR3 here is CASSRDRGDEQYF. In DNA, the CDR3 is TGTGCCAGCAGTCGTGACAGGGGTGACGAGCAGTACTTC.

This chain uses TRBV15 with TRBJ1-2; D remains unclear. The V gene's germline CDR1 is LNHNV and CDR2 YYDKDF (reference sequence). V lost 5 bases, J lost 5 bases, and 15 bases lay in between. CDR3 size: 14 residues. CDR3 in amino acids: CATSPEGQTYGYTF. The CDR3 region has the DNA TGTGCCACCAGCCCAGAGGGCCAAACATATGGCTACACCTTC.

This chain's CDR3 is CASSLQGGRGYTF. DNA for the CDR3: TGTGCCAGCAGTTTACAGGGAGGCCGGGGCTACACCTTC. The genes are TRBV27 and TRBJ1-2; possible D gene TRBD1, 5 bases. V was trimmed by 2 bases and J by 8 bases, leaving 12 bases between them. This CDR3 is 13 amino acids long. CDR1 is MNHEY, CDR2 SMNVEV, per germline (reference sequence).

The rearrangement uses TRBV29-1 and TRBJ2-2; D gene uncertain. CDR1 and CDR2 from the germline V gene are SQVTM and ANQGSEA. The V gene lost 4 bases and the J gene lost 4 bases, with 7 bases spanning the gap. There are 12 residues in the CDR3. CDR3 sequence (DNA): TGCAGCGTTGGTCCCGGCACCGGGGAGCTGTTTTTT. Its protein product is CSVGPGTGELFF.

This chain uses TRBV18 with TRBJ1-2; D not resolved. The CDR3 is 14 residues long. V was shortened by 4 bases and J by 8 bases, with 17 bases between the two germline ends. Germline V lookup: CDR1 KGHSH, CDR2 LQKENI. This CDR3 is CASSLTLEGGGYTF. As DNA, the CDR3 is TGTGCCAGCTCACTTACGCTCGAGGGAGGGGGCTACACCTTC.

The V call is TRBV19, the J call TRBJ2-7, with a tentative D call TRBD1 (5 bases). The CDR3 is 13 amino acids. Germline V gene sequence: CDR1 LNHDA, CDR2 SQIVND (reference sequence). Trimming took off 6 bases at V and 5 bases at J, with 14 bases between the two ends. The CDR3 DNA follows: TGTGCCAGTAGATTCAGGGAATCCCACGAGCAGTACTTC. Amino acid sequence: CASRFRESHEQYF.

This chain connects TRBV7-2 to TRBJ2-5; the match to TRBD2 covers 10 bases. CDR1 is SGHTA and CDR2 is FQGNSA in the germline V gene. This CDR3 region has 19 residues. Trimming at V came to 1 base and at J to 4 bases, leaving 15 bases not matched to a gene. In DNA form, the CDR3 reads TGTGCCAGCAGCTTAGTTGGGGGCCTAGCGGGGGTTACGGGAGAGACCCAGTACTTC. It yields the protein CASSLVGGLAGVTGETQYF.

The rearrangement uses TRBV19 and TRBJ1-5; D ambiguous. The CDR3 is made up of 13 amino acids. V was cut by 11 bases and J by 0 bases, with 11 bases left in between. Germline CDR1 is LNHDA and CDR2 is SQIVND (reference sequence). The CDR3 spells CAGGGYSNQPQHF. Here the CDR3 DNA reads TGTGCCGGTGGAGGGTATAGCAATCAGCCCCAGCATTTT.

The CDR3 DNA reads TGTGCCTCAAAATTCGGGGAGCTGTTTTTT. As protein: CASKFGELFF. V gene TRBV30 combines with J gene TRBJ2-2; D is undetermined. The CDR3 spans 10 residues. V lost 7 bases, J lost 7 bases, and 7 bases lay in between. CDR1 GTSNPN and CDR2 SVGIG come from the germline V gene (reference sequence). Looking up the rest from reference TRBV30 and TRBJ2-2 gives the full variable domain: SQTIHQWPATLVQPVGSPLSLECTVEGTSNPNLYWYRQAAGRGLQLLFYSVGIGQISSEVPQNLSASRPQDRQFILSSKKLLLSDSGFYLCASKFGELFFGEGSRLTVL.

The chain joins TRBV9 to TRBJ2-7; 7 bases are a match to TRBD1. The J segment lost 0 bases and the V segment lost 4 bases, leaving 4 bases of the junction unmatched. The CDR3 is 14 amino acids. Germline V gene sequence: CDR1 SGDLS, CDR2 YYNGEE. The CDR3 is CASSQGDSSYEQYF. For the CDR3, the DNA is TGTGCCAGCAGCCAGGGGGACAGCTCCTACGAGCAGTACTTC.

V gene TRBV13 combines with J gene TRBJ2-7, with TRBD2 as a possible D gene (6 bases). V shed 5 bases and J shed 1 base, with 12 bases lying between them. Germline V gene data show CDR1 as PRHDT and CDR2 as FYEKMQ (reference sequence). The CDR3 has 14 amino acids. The DNA of the CDR3 is TGTGCCAGCAGCGTCCCCGGGGGTTCCTACGAGCAGTACTTC. It is translated as CASSVPGGSYEQYF.

The chain employs TRBV29-1 and TRBJ2-2, with D maybe TRBD1 (5 bases). Germline lookup yields CDR1 SQVTM and CDR2 ANQGSEA. The germline V and J ends were trimmed by 4 bases and 1 base, with 7 bases remaining between them. CDR3 length equals 13 residues. The CDR3 spells CSVGQLNTGELFF. The CDR3 nucleotides are TGCAGCGTTGGACAGCTGAACACCGGGGAGCTGTTTTTT.

V usage is TRBV9 and J usage is TRBJ2-1; 10 bases map to TRBD2. The CDR3 contains 17 residues. Germline V gene sequence: CDR1 SGDLS, CDR2 YYNGEE. V lost 0 bases, J lost 8 bases, and 11 bases stayed unmatched. For the CDR3, the DNA is TGTGCCAGCAGCGTAGGGACCCTAGCGGGAGAGTTCCATGAGCAGTTCTTC. Encoded protein: CASSVGTLAGEFHEQFF.